The 24 T cell receptor beta chains reported below all come from one sample, sequenced in a study of brain metastases from non-small cell lung cancer. Data came from immunoSEQ multiplex PCR; TCRdb stores just in-frame clones and leaves some out. The sample lists 3,200 or so clones; over 70% were seen once. The specimen sequenced was primary lung tumor tissue. The source is a donor over 35 with non-small cell lung cancer.

In this sample, this clone turned up a few times. The rearrangement joins TRBV4-1 to TRBJ1-5; D unresolved. Germline V gene sequence: CDR1 MGHRA, CDR2 YSYEKL. V shed 0 bases and J shed 7 bases, with 19 bases lying between them. The CDR3 runs 17 residues. The CDR3: CASSQDSSLLPFQPQHF. The CDR3 coding sequence is TGCGCCAGCAGCCAAGATTCTTCCCTTCTACCCTTCCAGCCCCAGCATTTT.

The rearrangement links TRBV18 to TRBJ2-5; 10 bases match TRBD2. The CDR3 consists of 16 residues. Germline-derived CDR1 and CDR2 are KGHSH and LQKENI. The ends lost 4 bases at V and 1 base at J; junction bases unmatched: 6. The CDR3: CASSRPSGGPQETQYF. CDR3 nucleotides: TGTGCCAGCTCACGTCCTAGCGGGGGACCCCAAGAGACCCAGTACTTC.

As for this clone: The junction departs from the called germline gene at one end, perhaps through a read error. In the same sample, other DNA sequences code for this CDR3. The rearrangement uses TRBV6-5 and TRBJ1-2; D uncertain. CDR1 and CDR2 (germline): MNHEY, SVGAGI. The CDR3 runs 15 residues. In DNA form, the CDR3 reads TGTGCCAGCAGAGACCATGGACCCCCTAACTATGGTTACACCTTC. Translating gives CASRDHGPPNYGYTF.

Points on this clone: A much larger clone is a single base away; this may be a read error. The chain has TRBV4-2 and TRBJ1-5, with D unresolved. Germline V gene data show CDR1 as LGHNA and CDR2 as YNFKEQ. Trimming left V 6 bases short and J 6 bases short, with 15 bases between. The CDR3 covers 14 residues. The CDR3 loop is CASSRGLGVQPQHF. For the CDR3, the DNA is TGTGCCAGCAGTCGAGGACTTGGGGTTCAGCCCCAGCATTTT.

The rearrangement uses TRBV7-2 and TRBJ2-5; 8 bases map to TRBD2. V lost 5 bases and J lost 4; bases outside the gene matches: 12. Germline V gene data show CDR1 as SGHTA and CDR2 as FQGNSA. The CDR3 covers 16 residues. The CDR3 DNA follows: TGTGCCAGCAGCCTCCGTGGGCGGGGGGCATCAGAGACCCAGTACTTC. This gives the protein CASSLRGRGASETQYF.

The rearrangement joins TRBV4-1 to TRBJ2-7; TRBD2 is a possible D gene (6 bases). The germline gives CDR1 MGHRA, CDR2 YSYEKL. Trimming removed 4 bases at V and 3 bases at J, with 19 bases between. CDR3 size: 16 residues. CDR3 sequence reads: CASSLTGPGDDYEQYF. The CDR3 nucleotides are TGCGCCAGCAGCCTCACGGGACCGGGGGATGACTACGAGCAGTACTTC.

This clone was recorded only once. CDR3 region: CASSPRGGPQHF. The DNA for the CDR3 is TGTGCCAGCAGTCCCAGGGGAGGACCCCAGCATTTT. The chain combines TRBV25-1 with TRBJ1-5; the D gene is possibly TRBD1 (6 bases). V dropped 5 bases and J dropped 10 bases, with 12 bases sitting between them. The CDR3 runs 12 residues. Germline loops: CDR1 MGHDK, CDR2 SYGVNS. Complete variable domain (other parts from reference TRBV25-1 and TRBJ1-5): EADIYQTPRYLVIGTGKKITLECSQTMGHDKMYWYQQDPGMELHLIHYSYGVNSTEKGDLSSESTVSRIRTEHFPLTLESARPSHTSQYLCASSPRGGPQHFGDGTRLSIL.

V is TRBV5-5 and J is TRBJ1-2, with D perhaps matching TRBD1 (6 bases). Germline V gene sequence: CDR1 SGHKS, CDR2 YYEKEE (reference sequence). This CDR3 contains 17 residues. The V end was cut by 3 bases, the J end by 4 bases, with 22 bases between. The DNA of the CDR3 is TGTGCCAGCAGCTGGAGGGGGACCGGGCAAGGGGCCTATGGCTACACCTTC. Translating it yields CASSWRGTGQGAYGYTF. The full variable domain, with the rest looked up from reference TRBV5-5 and TRBJ1-2, is DAGVTQSPTHLIKTRGQQVTLRCSPISGHKSVSWYQQVLGQGPQFIFQYYEKEERGRGNFPDRFSARQFPNYSSELNVNALLLGDSALYLCASSWRGTGQGAYGYTFGSGTRLTVV.

The V and J genes are TRBV4-1 and TRBJ1-6; D remains ambiguous. The CDR3 has 15 residues. V gave up 1 base and J gave up 6 bases, with 10 bases separating them. The germline V gene encodes CDR1 MGHRA and CDR2 YSYEKL. The CDR3 DNA follows: TGCGCCAGCAGCCAAGTAGTGGCCAGTAATTCACCCCTCCACTTT. This sequence encodes CASSQVVASNSPLHF.

The chain is built from TRBV2 and TRBJ2-1, with 7 nucleotides matching TRBD1. CDR1 and CDR2 from the germline V gene are SNHLY and FYNNEI. V lost 9 bases to trimming and J lost 7 bases; unmatched junction nucleotides: 9. The CDR3 is 13 residues long. DNA for the CDR3: TGTGCCAGTAGACAGGACAGGTGGAATGAGCAGTTCTTC. Its translation: CASRQDRWNEQFF.

This clone was counted once. The chain has TRBV13 and TRBJ1-4, with unresolved D. Between the trimmed V and J ends, which lost 11 bases and 4 bases, there was a span of 14 bases. This CDR3 comprises 13 residues. From germline, CDR1 is PRHDT and CDR2 FYEKMQ (reference sequence). The CDR3 nucleotides are TGTGCCTCCGCGGGTAGAGGTAATGAAAAACTGTTTTTT. Amino acid sequence: CASAGRGNEKLFF.

Comment on this clone: In the same sample, other DNA sequences code for this CDR3. V usage is TRBV2 and J usage is TRBJ1-6; 7 nucleotides line up with TRBD1. J gave up 7 bases and V 5 bases, and 8 bases lay outside the gene matches. This CDR3 comprises 15 residues. Germline V gene data show CDR1 as SNHLY and CDR2 as FYNNEI. DNA for the CDR3: TGTGCCAGCAGTACCCGGGACAGCGGAAATTCACCCCTCCACTTT. Amino acid sequence: CASSTRDSGNSPLHF.

The chain couples TRBV7-6 to TRBJ2-3; D call uncertain. This CDR3 spans 11 amino acids. Germline CDR1 and CDR2: SGHVS and FNYEAQ. The V end lost 2 bases, the J end lost 7 bases, and 4 bases lay between the germline ends. The CDR3: CASSLTNTQYF. Written as DNA, the CDR3 is TGTGCCAGCAGCTTAACCAATACGCAGTATTTT. Full variable domain (rest looked up from reference TRBV7-6 and TRBJ2-3): GAGVSQSPRYKVTKRGQDVALRCDPISGHVSLYWYRQALGQGPEFLTYFNYEAQQDKSGLPNDRFSAERPEGSISTLTIQRTEQRDSAMYRCASSLTNTQYFGPGTRLTVL.

The genes are TRBV12-5 and TRBJ2-7; D remains ambiguous. The V gene's germline CDR1 is LGHNT and CDR2 FRNRAP. The CDR3 runs to 14 residues. V lost 7 bases to trimming and J lost 2 bases, with 15 bases between them. Here the CDR3 reads CASAPAGEPYEQYF. The CDR3 DNA is TGTGCTAGTGCCCCAGCCGGTGAACCCTACGAGCAGTACTTC. Complete variable domain (other parts from reference TRBV12-5 and TRBJ2-7): DARVTQTPRHKVTEMGQEVTMRCQPILGHNTVFWYRQTMMQGLELLAYFRNRAPLDDSGMPKDRFSAEMPDATLATLKIQPSEPRDSAVYFCASAPAGEPYEQYFGPGTRLTVT.

The rearrangement joins TRBV20-1 to TRBJ2-7, with a tentative D call TRBD1 (5 bases). In germline, CDR1 is DFQATT, CDR2 SNEGSKA (reference sequence). The CDR3 has 11 residues. V was cut by 6 bases and J by 5 bases, with 11 bases left in between. CDR3: CSAPKGDEQYF. The CDR3 DNA follows: TGCAGTGCCCCGAAAGGGGACGAGCAGTACTTC.

The chain is built from TRBV5-5 and TRBJ1-4; D unclear. This CDR3 is built from 14 residues. Germline loops: CDR1 SGHKS, CDR2 YYEKEE (reference sequence). The germline V and J ends were trimmed by 3 bases and 2 bases, with 8 bases remaining between them. The CDR3 DNA follows: TGTGCCAGCAGCTCCGTAGAGACTAATGAAAAACTGTTTTTT. Encoded protein: CASSSVETNEKLFF.

On this clone itself: One end of the junction varies from germline; a read error may be responsible. The chain employs TRBV5-1 and TRBJ1-2, with 10 nucleotides matching TRBD1. The CDR3 sequence is 14 residues long. Germline CDR1 SGHRS, CDR2 YFSETQ. The CDR3 spells CARSRGGQGTSYTF. Written as DNA, the CDR3 is TGCGCCCGCAGCCGGGGGGGACAGGGGACCTCCTACACCTTC.

Concerning this clone itself: Just one base apart from a much larger clone, this may be a read error. The chain recombines TRBV19 with TRBJ2-5, with TRBD1 matching over 7 bases. The CDR3 is made up of 15 amino acids. CDR1 and CDR2 from the germline V gene are LNHDA and SQIVND (reference sequence). Losses at the gene ends were 3 bases for V and 5 bases for J; bases not matched to a gene: 9. The CDR3 is CASSMGVTGQETQYF. CDR3 bases: TGTGCCAGTAGTATGGGAGTGACAGGGCAGGAGACCCAGTACTTC.

The chain couples TRBV4-1 to TRBJ2-3; the match to TRBD1 covers 8 bases. This CDR3 region has 19 residues. Germline CDR1 is MGHRA and CDR2 is YSYEKL. The junction had 21 bases not matched to a gene; V was cut back by 3 bases and J by 7 bases. This chain's CDR3 is CASSQARGLDRAFSYTQYF. DNA of the CDR3: TGCGCCAGCAGCCAGGCGAGGGGGTTGGACAGGGCGTTTTCGTATACGCAGTATTTT.

This clone showed up just once. The rearrangement joins TRBV5-4 to TRBJ1-2, with D possibly TRBD1 on 5 matching bases. Deletions cut 4 bases from V and 8 bases from J, with 15 bases between. Germline loops: CDR1 SGHNT, CDR2 YYREEE (reference sequence). The CDR3 has 13 residues. The CDR3 protein is CASSAGGIEGYTF. CDR3 nucleotides: TGTGCCAGCAGCGCTGGGGGGATTGAGGGCTACACCTTC.

The chain recombines TRBV19 with TRBJ2-3; 8 nucleotides agree with TRBD2. This CDR3 is 16 amino acids long. V dropped 4 bases and J dropped 1; count of bases not matched to a gene: 7. Germline lookup yields CDR1 LNHDA and CDR2 SQIVND (reference sequence). The CDR3 DNA reads as TGTGCCAGTAGTACTGGACTAGCCCCCCGCACAGATACGCAGTATTTT. It translates to CASSTGLAPRTDTQYF.

This chain joins TRBV6-2 or TRBV6-3 and TRBJ1-1, with D perhaps matching TRBD1 (6 bases). Germline V gene sequence: CDR1 MNHEY, CDR2 SVGEGT. The CDR3 is made up of 13 amino acids. Trimming removed 4 bases from V and 1 base from J, with 7 bases in between. The CDR3 is CASSSQGNTEAFF. The CDR3, as DNA: TGTGCCAGCAGTTCACAGGGGAACACTGAAGCTTTCTTT.

The chain is built from TRBV15 and TRBJ2-5; D is perhaps TRBD2 (6 bases). This CDR3 spans 13 amino acids. Germline assignment: CDR1 LNHNV and CDR2 YYDKDF (reference sequence). Deletions cut 5 bases from V and 5 bases from J, with 12 bases between. The CDR3 protein is CATSGGLGETQYF. CDR3 nucleotides: TGTGCCACCAGCGGGGGACTTGGGGAGACCCAGTACTTC.

The chain joins TRBV30 to TRBJ2-2; TRBD1 matches 7 bases. From germline, CDR1 is GTSNPN and CDR2 SVGIG (reference sequence). The V gene end was trimmed by 1 base and the J gene end by 6 bases; junction bases not matched to a gene: 8. CDR3 size: 15 residues. CDR3 DNA sequence: TGTGCCTGGAGTGCGACAGGGTTTACTTCCGGGGAGCTGTTTTTT. Protein product: CAWSATGFTSGELFF.